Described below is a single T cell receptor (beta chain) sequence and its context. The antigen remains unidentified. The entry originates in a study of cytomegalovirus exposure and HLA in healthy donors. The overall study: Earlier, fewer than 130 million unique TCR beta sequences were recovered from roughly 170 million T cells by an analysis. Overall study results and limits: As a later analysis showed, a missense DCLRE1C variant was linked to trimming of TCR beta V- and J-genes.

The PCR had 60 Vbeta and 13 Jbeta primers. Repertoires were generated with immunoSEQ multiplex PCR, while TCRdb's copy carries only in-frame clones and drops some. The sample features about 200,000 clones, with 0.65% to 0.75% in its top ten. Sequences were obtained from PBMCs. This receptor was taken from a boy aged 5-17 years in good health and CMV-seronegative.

CDR3 nucleotides: TGTGCCAGCAGCTTAGATGTTTTGCAATTAGATTCTCGAACCTACGAGCAGTACTTC. Translating it yields CASSLDVLQLDSRTYEQYF. The chain carries TRBV11-2 and TRBJ2-7; D unresolved. V was shortened by 0 bases and J by 2 bases, with 23 bases between the two germline ends. The germline CDR1 and CDR2 sequences are SGHAT and FQNNGV. CDR3 size: 19 residues.